This T cell receptor beta chain originates from a study of identical twins. This CDR3 is 15 amino acids long. J gave up 0 bases and V 7 bases, and 12 bases lay outside the gene matches. Per the germline V gene, CDR1 is SQVTM and CDR2 is ANQGSEA. TCRdb redid the calling of the 5' RACE reads with MiXCR, one entry per CDR3 protein. In the table there are under 500,000 distinct CDR3 sequences, roughly an eighth of which are singletons. General study points: Part of the zero-insertion signal could reflect confounding by invariant MAIT and iNKT cells.

The sample holds a few counts of this clonotype. The antigen remains undetermined. These data were also reused for a study on yellow fever vaccine responses in identical twins.

The receptor was derived from a young woman in good health. Sequencing input: CD4+ T cells sorted from blood. V gene TRBV29-1 combines with J gene TRBJ2-7; the match to TRBD1 covers 7 bases. The CDR3 spells CSAILDRVSSYEQYF. The CDR3, as DNA: TGCAGCGCTATACTAGACAGGGTAAGCTCCTACGAGCAGTACTTC.